This T cell receptor beta chain emerged from a study of low-dose radiotherapy and immunotherapy resistance in tumors. Background on the study: With cycle 1 day 1 as the start, patients took oral aspirin 300 mg daily for four cycles. With TRAV- and TRBV-specific primers, first-strand cDNA was made, covering the alpha and beta chains.

The authors amplified TCRs for 20 PCR cycles with a constant-region primer and a V-primer adapter. After the mRNA was isolated, it was amplified using in vitro transcription. TCRdb reanalysed the reads using MiXCR and keeps one entry per CDR3 protein. The data show tens of thousands of distinct CDR3 sequences, 12% seen once. Time point specified: before trial treatment. All eligible patients presented with advanced solid tumors that contained no tumor-infiltrating lymphocytes. From germline, CDR1 is ENHRY and CDR2 SYGVKD. After removal of 3 bases from V and 6 bases from J, the junction contained 6 bases not matched to a gene. The CDR3 covers 14 residues. This clonotype was recorded at least ten times.

The sample here was PBMCs, taken before treatment. This clonotype was obtained from a female donor with ovarian cancer. The chain couples TRBV10-3 to TRBJ1-1, with 8 bases that match TRBD1. For the CDR3, the DNA is TGTGCCATCAGTGATTGGCAGGGGGCCTCTGAAGCTTTCTTT. Translated: CAISDWQGASEAFF.